This TCR beta chain was sequenced in a study of shared clonotypes between healthy human individuals. The study, taken as a whole, reports: Sequencing depth was expected to affect clonotype sharing among donors.

A note on this clone: What it binds is unknown.

Looked up from germline, CDR1 is MNHEY and CDR2 is SVGAGI. The CDR3 has 14 residues. V was pared by 6 bases and J by 4 bases, with 15 bases between. Using immunoSEQ multiplex PCR, the repertoire was profiled, and TCRdb retains in-frame clones only, with some absent. The table records about 490,000 clones, around 80% of them present only once. Donors were healthy HIV-negative adults without recently reported acute infections or vaccinations. Those who donated, Caucasian adults without exception, all lived in Nashville, Tennessee. For genomic DNA, unsorted samples relied on around 86 million PBMCs. This rearrangement joins TRBV6-5 to TRBJ1-2, with D tentatively TRBD1 (6 bases). Sequencing used PBMCs. The sequence came from a woman in her thirties or forties in good health. Some clones in this sample may be carry-over from other donors' samples. The CDR3 sequence: CASREQGLLYGYTF. The CDR3 DNA is TGTGCCAGCAGGGAACAGGGCTTACTCTATGGCTACACCTTC.